The sequence of this TCR beta chain was determined in a study of graft-versus-host responses after intestinal transplantation (dated by TCRdb to 2020 to 2023). Describing the broader study: The transplants that recipients received were multivisceral, liver-intestinal, or isolated intestinal. Every recipient was given anti-thymocyte globulin induction, then maintenance tacrolimus and steroids for roughly three years. After intestinal transplantation, graft-versus-host and host-versus-graft alloreactive T cell clones were followed in the graft, circulation and bone marrow using bulk TCR-beta CDR3 sequencing. To identify alloreactive clones, pre-transplant mixed lymphocyte reaction products were sequenced and then compared with unstimulated pre-transplant donor and recipient T cells. The cohort enrolled under 25 intestinal transplant recipients including one retransplant, and a few patients lacking pretransplant specimens were excluded. A peak of at least 4% donor T cells among recipient peripheral blood mononuclear cells was the definition used for donor T cell macrochimerism. Samples from a few later patients were sequenced in-house on an Illumina MiSeq with MiXCR processing rather than by the commercial service.

Library creation used the immunoSEQ multiplex PCR assay. For most patients, genomic DNA was isolated with the Qiagen DNeasy Blood and Tissue Kit and shipped frozen to Adaptive Biotechnologies for TCR sequencing. Adaptive Biotechnologies carried out high-throughput TCR-beta CDR3 sequencing of genomic DNA for most patients. In the source study's methods: Adaptive's ImmunoSEQ software supplied the TCR sequencing data for 15 to 20 patients, while MiXCR and VDJtools were used to process a few other patients. To correct CD4 versus CD8 sorting errors, sequences present in both subsets at a frequency ratio below 5:1 were removed. CDR3 nucleotide sequences shared by donor and recipient were removed because the origin of these sequences could not be assigned. At least 2-fold expansion over unstimulated cells and a minimum CFSE-low frequency of 0.002% (template counts) or 0.001% (read counts) were required for clones to be classified as alloreactive. Mappable clones were those detected in sequenced pre-transplant spleen, lymph node, or MLR CFSE-low populations of the donor or recipient. Cumulative frequency of alloreactive clones was calculated as a percentage of all sequences weighted by copy number. In its TCRdb copy, this immuneACCESS table keeps in-frame sequences only and misses some clones. Where compared with another copy, unresolved V genes explain less than half of these, and the others have no known cause. D and trimming come from the DNA, and the V and J calls and clone size come from that table. The sample table lists about 120,000 clones, 85% to 95% of them with a count of one. The biggest ten clones account for more than 0.09% of the sample.

Including cysteine and phenylalanine, the CDR3 has 13 amino acids. Only CDR3 DNA is held: 39 bases, read in frame from base 1. The V and J ends are trimmed by 4 bases and 0 bases, leaving 5 bases between them. CDR1 and CDR2 are read off the germline V gene as SGHRS and YFSETQ. Overall study results and their limits: The conclusions were limited by the relatively low number and heterogeneity of the intestinal transplant patients. In the allografts of patients with donor T cell macrochimerism, GvH to HvG T cell clonal ratios were high. GvH clones were found in recipient bone marrow, and some of the GvH clones appeared earlier in ileal mucosa or blood, which is consistent with an intestinal mucosal origin. Early after transplant, declines in HvG clones were associated with peak levels of circulating GvH clones.

A note on this clone: The clone's antigen remains unknown. No per-base quality is available; no much larger clone lies one base away.

Explained via the paper, the time point label denotes: cells obtained before transplantation from donor or recipient. CD3+CD4+ and CD3+CD8+ populations were FACS-sorted from unstimulated pre-transplant donor and recipient cells taken from spleen or lymph nodes. In this chain, TRBV5-1 is recombined with TRBJ1-3; the D segment cannot be called with confidence. The sample in question was unstimulated CD4+ T cells sorted from spleen or lymph node cells, obtained before intestinal transplant. The receptor's source is a human donor who received an intestinal transplant. CDR3 sequence: CASSLLSGNTIYF. The nucleotide sequence is TGCGCCAGCAGCCTCCTCTCTGGAAACACCATATATTTT.